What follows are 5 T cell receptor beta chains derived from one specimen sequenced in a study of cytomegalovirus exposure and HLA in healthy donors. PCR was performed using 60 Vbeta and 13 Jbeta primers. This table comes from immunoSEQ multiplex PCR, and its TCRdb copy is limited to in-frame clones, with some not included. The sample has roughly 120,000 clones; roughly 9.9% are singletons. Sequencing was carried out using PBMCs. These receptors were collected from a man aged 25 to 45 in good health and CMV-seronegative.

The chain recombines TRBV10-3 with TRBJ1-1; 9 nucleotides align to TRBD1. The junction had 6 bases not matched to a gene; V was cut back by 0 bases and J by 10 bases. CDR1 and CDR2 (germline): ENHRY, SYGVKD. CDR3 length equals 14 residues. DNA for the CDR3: TGTGCCATCAGTGAGTCGGAGAGGGGACAGGGAGCTTTCTTT. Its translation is CAISESERGQGAFF.

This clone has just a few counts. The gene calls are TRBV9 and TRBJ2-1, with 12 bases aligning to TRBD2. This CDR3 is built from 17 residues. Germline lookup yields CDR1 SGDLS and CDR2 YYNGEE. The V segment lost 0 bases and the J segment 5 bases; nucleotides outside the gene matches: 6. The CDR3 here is CASSVGLAGEPDNEQFF. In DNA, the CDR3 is TGTGCCAGCAGCGTAGGACTAGCGGGAGAACCCGACAATGAGCAGTTCTTC.

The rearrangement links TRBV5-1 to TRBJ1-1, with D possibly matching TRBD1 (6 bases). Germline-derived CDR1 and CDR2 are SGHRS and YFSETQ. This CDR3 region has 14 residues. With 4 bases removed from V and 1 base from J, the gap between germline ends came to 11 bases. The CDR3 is CASSATQGNTEAFF. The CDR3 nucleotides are TGCGCCAGCAGCGCCACACAGGGGAACACTGAAGCTTTCTTT.

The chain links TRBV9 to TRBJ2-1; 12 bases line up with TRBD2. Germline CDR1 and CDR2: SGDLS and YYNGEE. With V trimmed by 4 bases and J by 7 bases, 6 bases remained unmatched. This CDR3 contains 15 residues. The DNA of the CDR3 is TGTGCCAGCAGCCGACTAGCGGGAGTAGGTAATGAGCAGTTCTTC. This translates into CASSRLAGVGNEQFF.

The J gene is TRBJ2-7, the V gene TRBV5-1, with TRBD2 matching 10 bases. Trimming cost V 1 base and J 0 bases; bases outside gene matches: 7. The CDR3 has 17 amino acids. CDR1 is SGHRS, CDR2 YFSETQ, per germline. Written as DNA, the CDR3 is TGCGCCAGCAGCTTGCCCAGCGGGGGGGACAACTCCTACGAGCAGTACTTC. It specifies CASSLPSGGDNSYEQYF.